This TCR beta chain was found in a study of T-cell memory formation after mild COVID-19. Study summary: Clusters were largely donor specific. Points from the study as a whole: Prior to infection, memory already included some responding clones, suggesting cross-reactive memory joined. CD4/CD8 balance characterized clones contracting day 15 to 85, and CD4+ skew characterized later expanders.

Constant-segment primers and 5'RACE yielded cDNA libraries for TCR alpha and TCR beta, each carrying sample barcodes and UMIs. TCRdb re-called the 5' RACE reads with MiXCR, one entry per CDR3 protein. The sample records fewer than 600,000 distinct CDR3 sequences, about 20% being singletons. This clonotype was seen more than once but under ten times. No antigen is known for it. V was trimmed by 6 bases and J by 7 bases, leaving 22 bases between them. CDR1 is MNHEY, CDR2 SVGAGI, per germline. The CDR3 has 15 amino acids. The chain has TRBV6-5 and TRBJ2-7, with D possibly TRBD2 on 6 matching bases. The TCR sequence derives from an adult woman who had mild COVID-19 (a few samples of this study predate the infection). Cell type and time point are not known. The source material was PBMCs or a T cell subset sorted from them (not recorded which). The chain's CDR3 is CASSITGLGPGEQYF. The CDR3 DNA reads as TGTGCCAGCAGCATTACGGGACTCGGCCCGGGGGAGCAGTACTTC.